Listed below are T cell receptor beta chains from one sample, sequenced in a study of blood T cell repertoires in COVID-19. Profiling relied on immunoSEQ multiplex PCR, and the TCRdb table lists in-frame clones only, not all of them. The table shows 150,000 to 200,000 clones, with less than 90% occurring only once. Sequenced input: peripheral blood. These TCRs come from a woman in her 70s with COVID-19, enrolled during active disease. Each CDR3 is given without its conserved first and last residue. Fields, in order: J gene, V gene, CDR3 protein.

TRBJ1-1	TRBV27	ASSLMGQEAF
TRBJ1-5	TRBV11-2	ASSPGPGVNQPQH
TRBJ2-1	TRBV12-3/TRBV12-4	ASSLMAGEQF
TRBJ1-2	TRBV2	ASSGSSGFGYT
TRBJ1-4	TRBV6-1	ASSETPEKLF
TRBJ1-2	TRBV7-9	ASSLTGRNYGYT
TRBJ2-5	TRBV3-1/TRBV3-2	ASGPGRASVTQY
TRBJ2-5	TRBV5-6	ASSPRWTGEETQY
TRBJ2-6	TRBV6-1	ARNEGASGANVLT
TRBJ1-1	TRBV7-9	ASIHFRGEAF
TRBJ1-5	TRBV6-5	ASTGTGISNQPQH
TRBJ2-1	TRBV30	AWSVGGGYEQF
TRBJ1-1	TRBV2	ASSTGTGRTEAF
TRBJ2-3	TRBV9	ASSTGTSTDTQY
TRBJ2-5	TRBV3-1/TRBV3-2	ASSPFLTGKETQY
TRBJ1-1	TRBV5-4	ASSSRDSNTEAF
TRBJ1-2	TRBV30	AWSETTVVYGYT
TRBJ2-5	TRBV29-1	SVAGETQY
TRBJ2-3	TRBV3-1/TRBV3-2	ASSKGTVGFSTDTQY
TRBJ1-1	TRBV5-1	ASSLGQFLMNTEAF
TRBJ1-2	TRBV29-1	SVVAGGGGYT
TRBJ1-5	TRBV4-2	ASSQESNSNQPQH
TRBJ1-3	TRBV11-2	ASSFLGQGNTIY
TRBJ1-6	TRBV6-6	ASSLGQVDNSPLH
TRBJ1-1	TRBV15	ATTQETNTEAF
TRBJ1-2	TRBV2	ASSITGRASGYT
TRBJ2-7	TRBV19	ASSILAGSGYEQY
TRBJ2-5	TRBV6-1	ASSEVRNRQETQY
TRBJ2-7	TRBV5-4	ASSGRRGTGNYEQY
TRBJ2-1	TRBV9	ASSVVGESGRAYNEQF
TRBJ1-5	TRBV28	ASSTHGQRTQH
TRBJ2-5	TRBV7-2	ASSPGQGARETQY
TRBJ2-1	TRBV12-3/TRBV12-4	ASSPTENEQF
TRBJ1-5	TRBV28	ASSLPEGAIQPQH
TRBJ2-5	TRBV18	ASSASQGMKETQY
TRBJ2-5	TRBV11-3	ASSIGLAGVGQETQY
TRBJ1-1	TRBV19	ASSMRAEGAF
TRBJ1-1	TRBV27	ASSLTGTAEAF
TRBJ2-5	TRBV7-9	ASSFGQGLETQY
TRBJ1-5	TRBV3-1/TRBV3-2	ASSQDRGYQPQH
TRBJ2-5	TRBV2	ASSPRTQY
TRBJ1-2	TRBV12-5	ASAQVAGYT
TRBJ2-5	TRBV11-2	ASSLGGRRETQY
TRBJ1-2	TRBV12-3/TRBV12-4	ATTGEGSGGYT
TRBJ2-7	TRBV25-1	ASSPAGVHEQY
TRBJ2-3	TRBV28	ASHSGVFSTDTQY
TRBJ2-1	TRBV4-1	ASSLLADSSSYNEQF
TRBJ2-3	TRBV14	ASSQAGKIYTDTQY
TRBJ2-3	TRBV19	ASSKRHEKTDTQY
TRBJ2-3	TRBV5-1	ASSLDSYTDTQY
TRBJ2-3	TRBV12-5	ASGFGLAQDTQY